A selection of T cell receptor beta chains follows, all from one sample in a study of cytomegalovirus exposure and HLA in healthy donors. Using immunoSEQ multiplex PCR, the repertoire was profiled, and TCRdb retains in-frame clones only, with some absent. The sample contains under 110,000 clones, 70% to 85% of which appear only once. Sequences were obtained from PBMCs. The receptors originated from a boy between 10 and 17 years old in good health and CMV-seronegative. Both conserved end residues are part of each CDR3.

V gene: TRBV14; CDR3 protein: CASSQRGGRGETQYF
V gene: TRBV2; CDR3 protein: CASSDQGDTYEQYF
V gene: TRBV5-1; CDR3 protein: CASSLDPRQPQHF
V gene: TRBV18; CDR3 protein: CASSPVAGQGGPYTF
V gene: TRBV5-4; CDR3 protein: CASSLQGRTDTQYF
V gene: TRBV10-3; CDR3 protein: CAIREQGAYEQYF
V gene: TRBV6-5; CDR3 protein: CASSVSTASNQPQHF
V gene: TRBV29-1; CDR3 protein: CSVEDLHTNYGYTF
V gene: TRBV4-3; CDR3 protein: CASSQESGQGGTDTQYF
V gene: TRBV27; CDR3 protein: CASSFVGGAPGDIQYF
V gene: TRBV2; CDR3 protein: CASNPGQGSYEQYF
V gene: TRBV7-8; CDR3 protein: CASSSLAQGVVNQYF
V gene: TRBV5-1; CDR3 protein: CTSSLSAGANQPQHF
V gene: TRBV9; CDR3 protein: CASSLRTSGTGELFF
V gene: TRBV28; CDR3 protein: CASAYRGNQPQHF
V gene: TRBV5-1; CDR3 protein: CASSFNSGGAGAEQYF
V gene: TRBV7-6; CDR3 protein: CASSLQGSTDTQYF
V gene: TRBV28; CDR3 protein: CASMLRQETQYF
V gene: TRBV7-6; CDR3 protein: CASSLVPPYGLAGTYEQYF
V gene: TRBV4-2; CDR3 protein: CASSQVGWIISTYEQYF
V gene: TRBV28; CDR3 protein: CASISGGLPYNEQFF
V gene: TRBV5-1; CDR3 protein: CASSWDTYGYTF
V gene: TRBV7-3; CDR3 protein: CASSFGTGVGEAFF
V gene: TRBV30; CDR3 protein: CAWSPSPYEQYF
V gene: TRBV28; CDR3 protein: CASSLYLAIATNEKLFF
V gene: TRBV28; CDR3 protein: CASSLSSGGTYEQYF
V gene: TRBV6-1; CDR3 protein: CASSGPRRDNSPLHF